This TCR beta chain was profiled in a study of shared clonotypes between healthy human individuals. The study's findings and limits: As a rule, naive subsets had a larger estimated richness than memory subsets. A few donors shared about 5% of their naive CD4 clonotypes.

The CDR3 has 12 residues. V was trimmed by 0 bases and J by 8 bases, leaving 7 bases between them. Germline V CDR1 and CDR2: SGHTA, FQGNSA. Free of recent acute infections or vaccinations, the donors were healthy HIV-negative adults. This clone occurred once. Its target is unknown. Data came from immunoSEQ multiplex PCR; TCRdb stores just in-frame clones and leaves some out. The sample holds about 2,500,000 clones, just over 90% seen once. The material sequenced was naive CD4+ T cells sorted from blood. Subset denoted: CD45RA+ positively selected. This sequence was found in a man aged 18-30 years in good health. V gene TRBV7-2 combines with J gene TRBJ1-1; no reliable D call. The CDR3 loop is CASSLARREAFF. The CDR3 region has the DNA TGTGCCAGCAGCTTAGCGCGACGAGAAGCTTTCTTT.